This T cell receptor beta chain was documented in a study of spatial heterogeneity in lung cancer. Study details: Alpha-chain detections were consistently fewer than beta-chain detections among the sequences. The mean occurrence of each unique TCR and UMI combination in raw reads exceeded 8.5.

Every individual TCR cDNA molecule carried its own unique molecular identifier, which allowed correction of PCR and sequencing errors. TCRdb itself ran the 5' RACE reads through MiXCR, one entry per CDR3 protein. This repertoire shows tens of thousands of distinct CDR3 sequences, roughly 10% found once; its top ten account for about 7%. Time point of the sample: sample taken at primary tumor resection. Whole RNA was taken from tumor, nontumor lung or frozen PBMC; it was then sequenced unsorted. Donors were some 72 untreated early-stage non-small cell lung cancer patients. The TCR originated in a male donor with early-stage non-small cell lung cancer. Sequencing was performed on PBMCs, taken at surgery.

The CDR3 is CASSPVSNTGELFF. DNA of the CDR3: TGTGCCAGCTCACCAGTCTCGAACACCGGGGAGCTGTTTTTT. V and J are TRBV18 and TRBJ2-2, with unresolved D. Germline CDR1 and CDR2: KGHSH and LQKENI. Trimming pared 2 bases from V and 0 bases from J, leaving 4 bases between. This CDR3 is built from 14 residues.